Below are 21 T cell receptor beta chains sequenced from a single sample in a study of T cells expressing NK-cell markers. TCRdb reprocessed the 5' RACE reads; each CDR3 protein has one entry and no DNA is given. The data include hundreds of thousands of distinct CDR3 sequences; the top ten clones carry 4% to 4.5%. The sample consisted of blood T cells: a sorted CD56 or NKG2C T cell subset, CD4+ or CD8+ T cells, or bulk PBMC T cells (not recorded which). These receptors originate from a woman between 18 and 70 years old in good health.

The V call is TRBV7-6, the J call TRBJ1-4; absent DNA, TCRdb's TRBD1 call cannot be checked. CDR3 length: 15 amino acids. Germline V gives CDR1 SGHVS, CDR2 FNYEAQ. CDR3 in amino acids: CASSRRQQTNEKLFF.

The rearrangement links TRBV4-1 to TRBJ2-5; with no DNA, the TCRdb D assignment of TRBD2 cannot be verified. The CDR3 consists of 13 residues. Germline values: CDR1 MGHRA, CDR2 YSYEKL. The CDR3 is CASSLRGLALQYF.

The chain has TRBV18 and TRBJ1-1; TCRdb selects TRBD1, and the lack of DNA leaves this call unchecked. Germline-derived CDR1 and CDR2 are KGHSH and LQKENI. CDR3 size: 14 residues. Here the CDR3 reads CASSPGGLGTEAFF. The full variable domain, in which reference TRBV18 and TRBJ1-1 provide the parts outside the CDR3, is NAGVMQNPRHLVRRRGQEARLRCSPMKGHSHVYWYRQLPEEGLKFMVYLQKENIIDESGMPKERFSAEFPKEGPSILRIQQVVRGDSAAYFCASSPGGLGTEAFFGQGTRLTVV.

The V call is TRBV12-3 or TRBV12-4, the J call TRBJ1-5; checking the TCRdb D call of TRBD1 is not possible without DNA. The CDR3 sequence is 15 residues long. The CDR3 is CASTANRGQDQPQHF.

V and J are TRBV4-2 and TRBJ2-3; TCRdb designates TRBD2, a call that cannot be tested without DNA. CDR1 and CDR2 from the germline V gene are LGHNA and YNFKEQ. The length of the CDR3 is 16 residues. This CDR3 is CASSQDHREGTDTQYF.

The chain combines TRBV20-1 with TRBJ2-1. This CDR3 comprises 15 residues. The germline CDR1 and CDR2 sequences are DFQATT and SNEGSKA (reference sequence). CDR3 sequence: CSARDGGSSYNEQFF.

The V call is TRBV20-1, the J call TRBJ2-1; the D call from TCRdb, TRBD2, cannot be confirmed without DNA. Germline V gene sequence: CDR1 DFQATT, CDR2 SNEGSKA (reference sequence). CDR3 size: 16 residues. The CDR3 sequence: CSAVFSRGGPLGEQFF.

The chain couples TRBV7-3 to TRBJ2-7. There are 12 residues in the CDR3. Germline CDR1 and CDR2: SGHTA and FQGTGA. The CDR3: CASSPFTYEQYF.

The V gene is TRBV5-5, the J gene TRBJ2-4; the TCRdb call, TRBD1, lacks DNA for checking. This CDR3 region has 14 residues. Germline CDR1 is SGHKS and CDR2 is YYEKEE (reference sequence). The CDR3 region is CASHRTAGGDIQYF. Full variable domain (outside the CDR3, taken from reference TRBV5-5 and TRBJ2-4): DAGVTQSPTHLIKTRGQQVTLRCSPISGHKSVSWYQQVLGQGPQFIFQYYEKEERGRGNFPDRFSARQFPNYSSELNVNALLLGDSALYLCASHRTAGGDIQYFGAGTRLSVL.

The V call is TRBV20-1, the J call TRBJ2-3; the TCRdb D gene call, TRBD2, has no DNA to confirm it. The CDR3 sequence is 15 residues long. Germline V gene lookup returns CDR1 DFQATT and CDR2 SNEGSKA (reference sequence). CDR3 region: CSARDSASGSDTQYF.

The chain recombines TRBV5-1 with TRBJ2-7; TCRdb returns TRBD1, unconfirmable since there is no DNA. Per germline, CDR1 SGHRS and CDR2 YFSETQ. CDR3 length equals 11 residues. This CDR3 is CASSPGREQYF.

The rearrangement joins TRBV5-1 to TRBJ1-5. CDR1 and CDR2 from the germline V gene are SGHRS and YFSETQ. The CDR3 loop spans 14 amino acids. The CDR3 loop reads CASSAGGPNQPQHF. The full variable domain, its missing parts supplied by reference TRBV5-1 and TRBJ1-5, is KAGVTQTPRYLIKTRGQQVTLSCSPISGHRSVSWYQQTPGQGLQFLFEYFSETQRNKGNFPGRFSGRQFSNSRSEMNVSTLELGDSALYLCASSAGGPNQPQHFGDGTRLSIL.

The rearrangement uses TRBV10-3 and TRBJ2-4. Germline CDR1 ENHRY, CDR2 SYGVKD. The CDR3 is 14 amino acids. CDR3 sequence reads: CAISESHGVTFQYF.

V and J are TRBV2 and TRBJ2-3. The CDR3 runs 14 residues. In germline, CDR1 is SNHLY, CDR2 FYNNEI. Here the CDR3 reads CASTGSVTTDTQYF.

The chain joins TRBV20-1 to TRBJ2-5. The CDR3 covers 12 residues. Germline CDR1 reads DFQATT; CDR2 reads SNEGSKA (reference sequence). The CDR3 protein is CSARDQRETQYF.

The chain is built from TRBV29-1 and TRBJ2-3; TCRdb lists TRBD1, though no DNA is available to test this call. This CDR3 spans 13 amino acids. Germline V gene lookup returns CDR1 SQVTM and CDR2 ANQGSEA. The CDR3 loop reads CSVDSGHTDTQYF.

V usage is TRBV3-1 and J usage is TRBJ2-3. The CDR3 length is 12 residues. CDR1 is LGHDT and CDR2 is YNNKEL in the germline V gene (reference sequence). The chain's CDR3 is CASSQTRDTQYF.

The chain combines TRBV20-1 with TRBJ1-2. Germline values: CDR1 DFQATT, CDR2 SNEGSKA (reference sequence). This CDR3 contains 14 residues. The CDR3 region is CSARVAGEGYGYTF.

V usage is TRBV7-2 and J usage is TRBJ2-7. The CDR3 has 14 residues. CDR1 SGHTA and CDR2 FQGNSA come from the germline V gene. The CDR3 here is CASSVPGAYHEQYF.

V usage is TRBV12-3 or TRBV12-4 and J usage is TRBJ2-7. The CDR3 has 14 residues. CDR3 protein: CASSSTGGSYEQYF.

This chain connects TRBV20-1 to TRBJ1-1. The CDR3 runs 12 residues. The germline CDR1 and CDR2 sequences are DFQATT and SNEGSKA (reference sequence). The CDR3 sequence: CSAEKENTEAFF.